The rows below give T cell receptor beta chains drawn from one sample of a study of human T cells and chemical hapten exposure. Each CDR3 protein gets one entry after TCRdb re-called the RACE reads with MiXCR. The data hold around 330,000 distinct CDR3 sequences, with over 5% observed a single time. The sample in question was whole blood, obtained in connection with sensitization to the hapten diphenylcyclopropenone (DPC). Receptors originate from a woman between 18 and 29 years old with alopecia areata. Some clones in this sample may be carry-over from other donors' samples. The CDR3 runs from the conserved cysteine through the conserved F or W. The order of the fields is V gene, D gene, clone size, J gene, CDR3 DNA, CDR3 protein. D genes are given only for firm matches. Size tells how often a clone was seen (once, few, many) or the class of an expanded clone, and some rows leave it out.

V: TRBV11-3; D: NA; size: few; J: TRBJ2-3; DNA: TGTGCCAGCAGCTCGGTCTTAAGCGGAGATACGCAGTATTTT; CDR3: CASSSVLSGDTQYF
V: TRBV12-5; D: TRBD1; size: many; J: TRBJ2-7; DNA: TGTGCTAGTGGCCCCCCCGGGACAGGGGACGAGCAGTACTTC; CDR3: CASGPPGTGDEQYF
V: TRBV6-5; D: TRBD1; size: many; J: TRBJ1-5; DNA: TGTGCCAGCAGATTGGGACAGGGCGGGAATCAGCCCCAGCATTTT; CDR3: CASRLGQGGNQPQHF
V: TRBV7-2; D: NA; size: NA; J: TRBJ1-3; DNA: TGTGCCAGCAGCCCAGACAGTTTCGACATATATTTT; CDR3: CASSPDSFDIYF
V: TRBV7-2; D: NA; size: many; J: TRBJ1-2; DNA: TGTGCCAGCAGCCTTCTCTGGGGGCGCTCTAACTATGGCTACACCTTC; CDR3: CASSLLWGRSNYGYTF
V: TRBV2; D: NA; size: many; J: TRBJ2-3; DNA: TGTGCCAGCAGCTACGGCGGGGTCACAGATACGCAGTATTTT; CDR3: CASSYGGVTDTQYF
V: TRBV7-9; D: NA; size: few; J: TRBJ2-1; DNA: TGTGCCAGCAGCTTAGGACGGCAGGGAGGGGACAGAGAGCAGTTCTTC; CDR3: CASSLGRQGGDREQFF
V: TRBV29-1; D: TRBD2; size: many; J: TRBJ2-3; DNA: TGCAGCGTTGCGGAAAATCTAGCGGGTTCGCTCACAGATACGCAGTATTTT; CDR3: CSVAENLAGSLTDTQYF
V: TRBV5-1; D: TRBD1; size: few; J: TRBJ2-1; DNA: TGCGCCAGCAGCGCTGGACAGGCAGACTACAATGAGCAGTTCTTC; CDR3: CASSAGQADYNEQFF
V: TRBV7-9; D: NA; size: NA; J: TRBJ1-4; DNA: TGTGCCAGCAGCTTGAGCCAAACGGGAAATGAAAAACTGTTTTTT; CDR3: CASSLSQTGNEKLFF
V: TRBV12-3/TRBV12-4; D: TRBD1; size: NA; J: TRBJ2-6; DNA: TGTGCCAGCAGTGAAGGACAGGGAGGAGTAGGAGGGGCCAACGTCCTGACTTTC; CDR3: CASSEGQGGVGGANVLTF
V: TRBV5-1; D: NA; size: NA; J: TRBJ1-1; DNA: TGCGCCAGCAGCTCCACCAGGGGTGGAACTGAAGCTTTCTTT; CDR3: CASSSTRGGTEAFF
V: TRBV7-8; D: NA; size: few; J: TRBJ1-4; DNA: TGTGCCAGCCGCCAAACCGAATTTGAAAAACTGTTTTTT; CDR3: CASRQTEFEKLFF
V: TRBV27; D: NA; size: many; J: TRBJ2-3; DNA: TGTGCCAGCAGTTTATCGGGAAGGGTTACGCAGTATTTT; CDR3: CASSLSGRVTQYF
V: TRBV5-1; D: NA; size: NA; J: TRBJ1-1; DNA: TGCGCCAGCAGCCCAGGGTCGGCGAACACTGAAGCTTTCTTT; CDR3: CASSPGSANTEAFF
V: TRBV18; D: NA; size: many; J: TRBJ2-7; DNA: TGTGCCAGCTCACCGCCAAGCTCCTACGAGCAGTACTTC; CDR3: CASSPPSSYEQYF
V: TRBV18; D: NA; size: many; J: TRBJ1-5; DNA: TGTGCCAGCTCACCAAAAGAGTCCAATCAGCCCCAGCATTTT; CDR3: CASSPKESNQPQHF
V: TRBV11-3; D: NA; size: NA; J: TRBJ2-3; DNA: TGTGCCAGCAGCTTAACGGCTTCCACAGATACGCAGTATTTT; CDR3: CASSLTASTDTQYF
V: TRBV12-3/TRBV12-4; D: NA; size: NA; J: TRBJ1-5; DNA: TGTGCCAGCAGTTTAAACGAACGAAATCAGCCCCAGCATTTT; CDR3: CASSLNERNQPQHF
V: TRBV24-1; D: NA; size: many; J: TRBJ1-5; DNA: TGTGCCGTTCAGGCTGATAGCAATCAGCCCCAGCATTTT; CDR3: CAVQADSNQPQHF
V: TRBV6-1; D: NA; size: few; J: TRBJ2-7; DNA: TGTGCCAGCAGTGAATCAGACTACGAGCAGTACTTC; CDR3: CASSESDYEQYF
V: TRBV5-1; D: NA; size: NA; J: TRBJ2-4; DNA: TGCGCCAGCAGCTTGGAGGACAGCGGGGTGGGAAACATTCAGTACTTC; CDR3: CASSLEDSGVGNIQYF
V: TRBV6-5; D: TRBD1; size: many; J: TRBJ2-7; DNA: TGTGCCAGCAGGAGGGGGCGAGACGAGCAGTACTTC; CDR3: CASRRGRDEQYF
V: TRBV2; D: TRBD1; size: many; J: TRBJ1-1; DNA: TGTGCCAGCATCTACAGGGGGCGAGCGACTGAAGCTTTCTTT; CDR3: CASIYRGRATEAFF
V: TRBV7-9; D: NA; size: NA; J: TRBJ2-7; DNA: TGTGCCAGCAGCTCACGCGGCGGGGACAGAGACTACGAGCTGTACTTC; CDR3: CASSSRGGDRDYELYF